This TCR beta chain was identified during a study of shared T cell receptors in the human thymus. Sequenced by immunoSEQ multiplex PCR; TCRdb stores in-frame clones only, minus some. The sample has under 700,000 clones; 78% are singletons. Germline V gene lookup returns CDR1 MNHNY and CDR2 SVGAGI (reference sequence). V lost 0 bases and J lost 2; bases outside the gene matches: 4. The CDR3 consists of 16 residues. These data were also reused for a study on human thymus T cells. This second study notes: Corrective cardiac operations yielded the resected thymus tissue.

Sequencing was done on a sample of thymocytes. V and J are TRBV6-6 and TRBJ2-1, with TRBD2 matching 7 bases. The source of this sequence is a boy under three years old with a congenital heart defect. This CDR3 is CASSYSRRETYNEQFF. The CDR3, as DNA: TGTGCCAGCAGTTACTCGCGGCGGGAGACCTACAATGAGCAGTTCTTC.